This T cell receptor (beta chain) was captured by sequencing in a study of cytomegalovirus exposure and HLA in healthy donors. Primers for the PCR totalled 60 Vbeta and 13 Jbeta. Data came from immunoSEQ multiplex PCR; TCRdb stores just in-frame clones and leaves some out. This table holds 120,000 to 150,000 clones, roughly 80% found once. This TCR came from a woman between 40 and 50 years old in good health and CMV-seropositive. Sequenced input: PBMCs.

Written as DNA, the CDR3 is TGTGCCAGCAGCGAGTACAGGGCGACGGGGGCCAACGTCCTGACTTTC. Translation: CASSEYRATGANVLTF. The chain is built from TRBV5-4 and TRBJ2-6; a possible D gene is TRBD1 (6 bases). Between the trimmed V and J ends, which lost 4 bases and 4 bases, there was a span of 15 bases. The CDR3 runs to 16 residues. In germline, CDR1 is SGHNT, CDR2 YYREEE (reference sequence).